The next 9 T cell receptor beta chains were all read from a single sample in a study of post-analysis software for immune sequencing data. Study outcomes and limitations: In patients, about five TRBV segments were more frequent than in controls, with TRBV5-6, TRBV5-1 and TRBV20-1 among them.

TCR beta cDNA libraries had unique molecular identifiers. TCRdb itself ran the PCR reads through MiXCR, one entry per CDR3 protein. Among some 690,000 distinct CDR3 sequences listed, 59% were seen once. These receptors lack a known antigen. Sequencing used blood. These receptors all stem from a girl aged 2 to 10 with multiple sclerosis.

V usage is TRBV10-3 and J usage is TRBJ2-7; perhaps TRBD1 as D (6 bases). The CDR3 extends over 15 amino acids. CDR1 is ENHRY, CDR2 SYGVKD, per germline. V lost 7 bases and J 0 bases, leaving 16 bases between the germline ends. The CDR3 loop is CAINSPGALSYEQYF. CDR3 in DNA: TGTGCCATCAACAGTCCAGGGGCCCTCTCCTACGAGCAGTACTTC.

The gene calls are TRBV20-1 and TRBJ2-3; a weak D match, TRBD2 (6 bases). This CDR3 comprises 14 residues. Trimming removed 0 bases from V and 5 bases from J, with 12 bases in between. Germline values: CDR1 DFQATT, CDR2 SNEGSKA (reference sequence). The CDR3 loop is CSAREPVGGDTQYF. The CDR3 DNA is TGCAGTGCTAGAGAGCCGGTCGGGGGAGATACGCAGTATTTT.

The V gene is TRBV12-3 or TRBV12-4, the J gene TRBJ2-7; maybe TRBD2 (6 bases). Trimming shortened V by 6 bases and J by 5 bases, and 17 bases separated the two germline ends. The CDR3 runs to 14 residues. In nucleotides, the CDR3 is TGTGCCAGCAGGCCCCCGAGAGGGGAGGACGAGCAGTACTTC. Its protein product is CASRPPRGEDEQYF.

This clonotype has a handful of counts. The chain links TRBV20-1 to TRBJ2-1; TRBD1 agrees at 10 bases. The trim removed 7 bases at V and 10 bases at J, leaving 13 bases unmatched. CDR1 and CDR2 (germline): DFQATT, SNEGSKA (reference sequence). CDR3 length: 14 amino acids. The CDR3 reads CSDPSGQGPAEQFF. CDR3 coding DNA: TGCAGTGATCCCTCGGGACAGGGGCCGGCGGAGCAGTTCTTC.

The chain links TRBV12-3 or TRBV12-4 to TRBJ1-1; no firm D call. CDR3 length: 14 amino acids. The ends were cut back, 4 bases at V and 2 bases at J, with 11 bases in the middle. The CDR3, as DNA: TGTGCCAGCAGTTCTATTACCAGAAACACTGAAGCTTTCTTT. Its translation is CASSSITRNTEAFF.

In this sample, this clonotype turned up a few times. V is TRBV25-1 and J is TRBJ2-3; 7 bases fit TRBD2. Germline values: CDR1 MGHDK, CDR2 SYGVNS. V was clipped by 4 bases and J by 11 bases; unmatched bases: 15. The CDR3 is 15 residues long. The CDR3 is CASSVPGTNALRQYF. The CDR3 bases are TGTGCCAGCAGTGTGCCCGGGACTAATGCGCTTAGGCAGTATTTT.

The J gene is TRBJ2-7, the V gene TRBV27; 12 bases are shared with TRBD1. The germline V gene has CDR1 MNHEY and CDR2 SMNVEV (reference sequence). The CDR3 loop spans 14 amino acids. With V trimmed by 3 bases and J by 10 bases, 7 bases remained unmatched. CDR3 sequence (DNA): TGTGCCAGCAGTTTGGGGACAGGGGGCGCAACCCAGTACTTC. Its translation: CASSLGTGGATQYF.

The gene calls are TRBV20-1 and TRBJ1-1; 7 bases map to TRBD1. After removal of 1 base from V and 3 bases from J, the junction contained 11 bases not matched to a gene. Germline assignment: CDR1 DFQATT and CDR2 SNEGSKA (reference sequence). The CDR3 spans 16 residues. DNA of the CDR3: TGCAGTGCTAGAGGAACAGGGGCGCCCCAGGACACTGAAGCTTTCTTT. The encoded protein is CSARGTGAPQDTEAFF.

V is TRBV6-5 and J is TRBJ2-1; TRBD2 aligns across 12 bases. CDR3 size: 17 residues. Germline values: CDR1 MNHEY, CDR2 SVGAGI. V shed 2 bases, J shed 5 bases, and the junction held 7 bases outside the gene matches. CDR3 nucleotide sequence: TGTGCCAGCAGTTACCCGACTAGCGGGGGTTATAACAATGAGCAGTTCTTC. Encoded protein: CASSYPTSGGYNNEQFF.